This T cell receptor (beta chain) emerged from a study of regulatory T cells in long-lasting Graves disease. V shed 4 bases, J shed 1 base, and the junction held 9 bases outside the gene matches. Germline V CDR1 and CDR2: GTSNPN, SVGIG (reference sequence). CDR3 length equals 16 residues. This clonotype was detected ten times or more. For TCR beta, libraries came from iRepertoire HTBI primers and Arm-PCR of CDR3 regions. MiXCR, run by TCRdb on the multiplex PCR reads, gives a single entry per CDR3 protein. The sample carries roughly 400,000 distinct CDR3 sequences, around 21% recorded once. Time point meaning: persistent/refractory GD, antithyroid drugs over 5 years with positive TRAb. The TCR library was made from RNA extracted from PBMCs.

Here the sequenced sample was peripheral blood mononuclear cells (PBMCs), taken when the disease was refractory, from a patient treated with antithyroid drugs. The chain uses TRBV30 and TRBJ2-2; TRBD1 matches 7 bases. The clonotype originates from a female donor with Graves disease. The CDR3 nucleotides are TGTGCCTGGACGGGACAGCAAAACCTGAACACCGGGGAGCTGTTTTTT. Protein sequence: CAWTGQQNLNTGELFF.